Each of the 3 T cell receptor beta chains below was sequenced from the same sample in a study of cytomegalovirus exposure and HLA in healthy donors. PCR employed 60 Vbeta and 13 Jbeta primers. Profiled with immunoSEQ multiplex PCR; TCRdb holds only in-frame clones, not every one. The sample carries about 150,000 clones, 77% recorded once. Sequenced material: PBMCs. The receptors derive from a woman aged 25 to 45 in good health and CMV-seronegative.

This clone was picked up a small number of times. The chain's CDR3 is CASSYDFGNEKLFF. The CDR3 coding sequence is TGTGCCAGCAGTTACGATTTCGGTAATGAAAAACTGTTTTTT. The chain couples TRBV6-5 to TRBJ1-4; D remains unclear. The germline CDR1 and CDR2 sequences are MNHEY and SVGAGI. V was clipped by 2 bases and J by 4 bases, with 8 bases between them. The CDR3 runs 14 residues.

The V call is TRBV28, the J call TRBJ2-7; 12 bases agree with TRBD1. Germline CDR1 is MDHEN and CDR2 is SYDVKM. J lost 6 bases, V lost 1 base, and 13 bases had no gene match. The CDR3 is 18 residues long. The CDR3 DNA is TGTGCCAGCAGTTTATCCACCGGGACAGGGGGCGCGGCGGGCGAGCAGTACTTC. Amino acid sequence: CASSLSTGTGGAAGEQYF.

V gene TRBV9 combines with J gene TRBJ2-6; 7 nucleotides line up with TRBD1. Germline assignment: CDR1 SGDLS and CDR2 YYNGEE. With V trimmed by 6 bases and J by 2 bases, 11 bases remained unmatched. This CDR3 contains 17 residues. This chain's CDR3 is CASKGQAGDPGANVLTF. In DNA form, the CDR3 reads TGTGCCAGCAAAGGACAGGCAGGGGATCCTGGGGCCAACGTCCTGACTTTC. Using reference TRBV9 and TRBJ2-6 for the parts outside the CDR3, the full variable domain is DSGVTQTPKHLITATGQRVTLRCSPRSGDLSVYWYQQSLDQGLQFLIQYYNGEERAKGNILERFSAQQFPDLHSELNLSSLELGDSALYFCASKGQAGDPGANVLTFGAGSRLTVL.